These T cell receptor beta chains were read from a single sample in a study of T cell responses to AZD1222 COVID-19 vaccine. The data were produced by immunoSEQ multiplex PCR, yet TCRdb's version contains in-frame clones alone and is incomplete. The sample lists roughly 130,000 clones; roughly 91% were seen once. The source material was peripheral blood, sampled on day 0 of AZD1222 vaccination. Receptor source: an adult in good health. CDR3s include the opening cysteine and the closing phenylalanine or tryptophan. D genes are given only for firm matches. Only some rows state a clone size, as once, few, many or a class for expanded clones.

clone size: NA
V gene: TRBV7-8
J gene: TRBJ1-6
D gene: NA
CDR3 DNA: TGTGCCAGCAGCTTAAGGGACAAGAGCTCCTATAATTCACCCCTCCACTTT
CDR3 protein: CASSLRDKSSYNSPLHF

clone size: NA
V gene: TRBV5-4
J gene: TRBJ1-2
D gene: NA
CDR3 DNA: TGTGCCAGCAGCTTTGACAACTATGGCTACACCTTC
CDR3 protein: CASSFDNYGYTF

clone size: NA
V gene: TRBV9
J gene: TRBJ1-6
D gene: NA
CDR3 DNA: TGTGCCAGCAGCGCTGTGGAGACACTTGTTTCACCCCTCCACTTT
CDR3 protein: CASSAVETLVSPLHF

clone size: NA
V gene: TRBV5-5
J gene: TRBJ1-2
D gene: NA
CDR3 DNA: TGTGCCAGCAGCTTGGAGGCCGCCTATGGCTATGGCTACACCTTC
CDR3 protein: CASSLEAAYGYGYTF

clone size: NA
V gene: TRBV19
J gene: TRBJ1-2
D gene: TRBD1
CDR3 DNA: TGTGCCAGTAGTTCACAGGGGGCCGGAGGCTACACCTTC
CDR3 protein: CASSSQGAGGYTF

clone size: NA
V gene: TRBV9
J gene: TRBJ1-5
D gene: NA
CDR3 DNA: TGTGCCAGCAGCCCAGGGATAGGGTTGGCCCAGCCCCAGCATTTT
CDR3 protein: CASSPGIGLAQPQHF

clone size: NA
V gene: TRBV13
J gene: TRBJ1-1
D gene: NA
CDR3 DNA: TGTGCCAGCAGCTCCCCCCGCGGTAACACTGAAGCTTTCTTT
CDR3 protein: CASSSPRGNTEAFF

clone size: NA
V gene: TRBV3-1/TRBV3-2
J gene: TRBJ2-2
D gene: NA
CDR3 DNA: TGTGCCAGCAGCCAAGATCTTAGTAGGACTCTCACCGGGGAGCTGTTTTTT
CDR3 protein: CASSQDLSRTLTGELFF

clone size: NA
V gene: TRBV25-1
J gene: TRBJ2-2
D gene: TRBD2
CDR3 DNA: TGTGCCAGCGCCCAGCGGGGGGCAACCGGGGAGCTGTTTTTT
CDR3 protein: CASAQRGATGELFF

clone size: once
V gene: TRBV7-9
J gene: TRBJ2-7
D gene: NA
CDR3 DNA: TGTGCCAGCAGCGCGAGGGACGGGACCTACGAGCAGTACTTC
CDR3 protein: CASSARDGTYEQYF

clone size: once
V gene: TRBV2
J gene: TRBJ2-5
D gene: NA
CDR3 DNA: TGTGCCAGCAGTGGTAGGTGGCAAACGGAGACCCAGTACTTC
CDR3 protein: CASSGRWQTETQYF

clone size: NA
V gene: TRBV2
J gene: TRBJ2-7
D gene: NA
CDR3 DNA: TGTGCCAGCAGTGAAGCCCAGGGGAGGCAGTACTTC
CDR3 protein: CASSEAQGRQYF

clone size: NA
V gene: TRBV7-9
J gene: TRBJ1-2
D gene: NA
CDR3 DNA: TGTGCCAGCAGCTTTGGGGACTCCTACTATGGCTACACCTTC
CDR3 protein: CASSFGDSYYGYTF

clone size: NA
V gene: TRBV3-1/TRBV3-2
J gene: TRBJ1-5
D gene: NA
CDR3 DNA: TGTGCCAGCAGCCAAGAGGGCAGGGGATGGGAGCAGCCCCAGCATTTT
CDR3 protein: CASSQEGRGWEQPQHF

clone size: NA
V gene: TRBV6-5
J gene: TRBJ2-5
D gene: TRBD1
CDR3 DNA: TGTGCCAGCAGTTACAGGGACAGGGGCCAAGAGACCCAGTACTTC
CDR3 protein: CASSYRDRGQETQYF

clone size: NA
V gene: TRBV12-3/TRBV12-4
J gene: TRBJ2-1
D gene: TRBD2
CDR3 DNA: TGTGCCAGCCGGACTAGCGGTTACAATGAGCAGTTCTTC
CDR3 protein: CASRTSGYNEQFF

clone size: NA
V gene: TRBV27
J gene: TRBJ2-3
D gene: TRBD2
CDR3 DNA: TGTGCCAGCACCCCCGGGGACTATCTGACAGATACGCAGTATTTT
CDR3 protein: CASTPGDYLTDTQYF

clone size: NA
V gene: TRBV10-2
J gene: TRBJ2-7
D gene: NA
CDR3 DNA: TGCGCCAGCGTTGGGGAGCGACGCTCCTACGAGCAGTACTTC
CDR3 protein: CASVGERRSYEQYF

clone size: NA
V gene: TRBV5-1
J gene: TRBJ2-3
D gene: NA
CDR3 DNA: TGCGCCAGCAGCTTGGCTATCACCGGGACCCCTAGCACAGATACGCAGTATTTT
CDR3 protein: CASSLAITGTPSTDTQYF

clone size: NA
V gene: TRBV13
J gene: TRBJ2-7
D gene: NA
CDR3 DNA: TGTGCCAGCAGCGGCAGGGTGCGGGAAACCTACGAGCAGTACTTC
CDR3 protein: CASSGRVRETYEQYF

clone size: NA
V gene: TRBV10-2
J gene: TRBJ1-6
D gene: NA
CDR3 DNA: TGCGCCAGCAGTGATCAGGGACCATCCCTCCACTTT
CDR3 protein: CASSDQGPSLHF

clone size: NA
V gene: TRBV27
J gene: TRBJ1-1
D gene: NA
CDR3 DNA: TGTGCCAGCAGTTCCAACACTGAAGCTTTCTTT
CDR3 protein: CASSSNTEAFF

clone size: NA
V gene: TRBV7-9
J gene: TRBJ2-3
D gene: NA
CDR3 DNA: TGTGCCAGCAGCTTAGGCCCAGATACGCAGTATTTT
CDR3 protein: CASSLGPDTQYF

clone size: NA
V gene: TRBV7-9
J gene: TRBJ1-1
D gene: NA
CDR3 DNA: TGTGCCAGCAGCGAAGACAGGCGGAACACTGAAGCTTTCTTT
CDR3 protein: CASSEDRRNTEAFF

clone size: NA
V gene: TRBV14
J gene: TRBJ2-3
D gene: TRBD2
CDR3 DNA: TGTGCCAGCAGCCAAGATACTAGCGGGAGGAGTACAGATACGCAGTATTTT
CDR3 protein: CASSQDTSGRSTDTQYF

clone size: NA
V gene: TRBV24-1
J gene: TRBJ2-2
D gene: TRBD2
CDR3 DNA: TGTGCCACCAGTGATTCGACTAGCGGGAGTACCGGGGAGCTGTTTTTT
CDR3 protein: CATSDSTSGSTGELFF

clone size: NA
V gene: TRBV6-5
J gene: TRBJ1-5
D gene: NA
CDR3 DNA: TGTGCCAGCAGTTACTCAGACAAATATCAGCCCCAGCATTTT
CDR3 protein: CASSYSDKYQPQHF

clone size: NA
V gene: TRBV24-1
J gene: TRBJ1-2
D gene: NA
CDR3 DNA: TGTGCCACCAGTGATCCCCGTCGGGCTCCCTATGGCTACACCTTC
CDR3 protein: CATSDPRRAPYGYTF

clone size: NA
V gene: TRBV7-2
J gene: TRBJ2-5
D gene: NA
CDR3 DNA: TGTGCCAGCAGCTTATTGGGCCTCGCGGCCCAAGAGACCCAGTACTTC
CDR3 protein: CASSLLGLAAQETQYF

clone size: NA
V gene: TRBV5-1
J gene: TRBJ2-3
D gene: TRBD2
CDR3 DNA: TGCGCCAGCAGCTTGGGACTAGCGGGAGAATTATGGATCACAGATACGCAGTATTTT
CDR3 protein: CASSLGLAGELWITDTQYF

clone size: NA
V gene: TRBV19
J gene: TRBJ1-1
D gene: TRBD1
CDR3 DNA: TGTGCCAGTGGGACAGGGCCAAACACTGAAGCTTTCTTT
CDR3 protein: CASGTGPNTEAFF

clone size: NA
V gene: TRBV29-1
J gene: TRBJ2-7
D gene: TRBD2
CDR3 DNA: TGCAGCGTGACTAGCGATCTAAGCTCCTACGAGCAGTACTTC
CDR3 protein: CSVTSDLSSYEQYF

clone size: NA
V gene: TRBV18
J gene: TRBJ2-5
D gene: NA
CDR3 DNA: TGTGCCAGCTCACCAGTATATCTCCACGGGGAGACCCAGTACTTC
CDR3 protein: CASSPVYLHGETQYF

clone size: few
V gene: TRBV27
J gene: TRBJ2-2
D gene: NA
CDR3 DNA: TGTGCCAGCAGTTTTCCTTACACCGGGGAGCTGTTTTTT
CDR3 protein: CASSFPYTGELFF

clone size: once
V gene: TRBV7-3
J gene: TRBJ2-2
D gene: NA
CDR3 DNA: TGTGCCAGCAGCCAACTAGGCGGGACCGGGGAGCTGTTTTTT
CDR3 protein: CASSQLGGTGELFF

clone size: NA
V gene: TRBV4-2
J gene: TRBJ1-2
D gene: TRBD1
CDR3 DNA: TGTGCCAGCAGTCAGTCCCTCGACAGGGCGTTGGACTATGGCTACACCTTC
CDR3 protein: CASSQSLDRALDYGYTF

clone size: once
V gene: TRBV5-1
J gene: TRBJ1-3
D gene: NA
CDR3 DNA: TGCGCCAGCAGTCCTGACCCCTCTGGAAACACCATATATTTT
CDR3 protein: CASSPDPSGNTIYF

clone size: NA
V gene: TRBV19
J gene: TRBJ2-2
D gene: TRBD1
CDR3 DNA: TGTGCCAGTAGCCTTACAGGGGACACCGGGGAGCTGTTTTTT
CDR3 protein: CASSLTGDTGELFF

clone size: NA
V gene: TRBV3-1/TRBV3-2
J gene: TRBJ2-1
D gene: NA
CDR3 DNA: TGTGCCAGCAGCCAAGATAACGGGCCGCACAATGAGCAGTTCTTC
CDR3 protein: CASSQDNGPHNEQFF

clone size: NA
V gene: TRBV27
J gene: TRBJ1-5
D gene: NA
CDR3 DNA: TGTGCCAGCAGTTTACTCCCGAATCAGCCCCAGCATTTT
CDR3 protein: CASSLLPNQPQHF

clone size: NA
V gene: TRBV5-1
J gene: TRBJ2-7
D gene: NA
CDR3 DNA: TGCGCCAGCAGCTTGGAATCGGGGGCGGCCTCCTTCGAGCAGTACTTC
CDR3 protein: CASSLESGAASFEQYF

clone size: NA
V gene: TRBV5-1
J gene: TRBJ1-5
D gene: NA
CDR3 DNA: TGCGCCAGCAGCTTGGAGGGAGGTCAGCAGCCCCAGCATTTT
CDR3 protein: CASSLEGGQQPQHF

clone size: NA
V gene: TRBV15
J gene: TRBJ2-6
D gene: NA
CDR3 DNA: TGTGCCACCCGGCAGGCTGGGGCCAACGTCCTGACTTTC
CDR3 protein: CATRQAGANVLTF